This T cell receptor (beta chain) was observed in a study of beta chain features in type 1 diabetes. Regarding the study as a whole: Individuals with type 1 diabetes displayed fewer insertions and more deletions at VDJ junctions.

Each donor gave one heparinised blood draw averaging about 110 mL. Cell sorting via CD45RO/CCR7/CD25/CD127/CD95/CD27 was performed to obtain CD4+ naive, central memory, regulatory and stem cell-like memory cells. Sorting gave populations that all exceeded 98% purity. Looked up from germline, CDR1 is SGHTA and CDR2 is FQGNSA. This CDR3 has 15 amino acids. Trimming cost V 5 bases and J 4 bases; bases outside gene matches: 8. Expressed TCRB transcripts were sequenced after all isolated RNA was converted to cDNA. Generated by immunoSEQ multiplex PCR, the TCRdb table keeps only in-frame clones and is missing some. The sample lists more than 140,000 clones, about 9.7% seen once, with about 0.6% in the top ten. At least ten counts were recorded for this clone. Its antigen is not known.

Specimen: central memory CD4+ T cells from blood. The chain links TRBV7-2 to TRBJ2-3; 8 bases are shared with TRBD1. The source is a woman in her forties in good health. The CDR3 loop reads CASSTWTGLADTQYF. In DNA, the CDR3 is TGTGCCAGCAGCACCTGGACAGGGTTGGCAGATACGCAGTATTTT.